This T cell receptor beta chain appears in the sequencing data of a study of cytomegalovirus exposure and HLA in healthy donors. As to this clone: As yet, its antigen is unknown.

Study-wide results and limits: A link between a missense DCLRE1C variant and TCR beta V- and J-gene trimming emerged from a later analysis.

PCR employed 60 Vbeta and 13 Jbeta primers. Sequenced by immunoSEQ multiplex PCR; TCRdb stores in-frame clones only, minus some. Among about 140,000 clones, 80% were seen once, and the ten largest hold around 2.5%. Specimen: PBMCs. The receptor's source is a man aged 50-60 years in good health and CMV-seronegative.

CDR3 sequence (DNA): TGTGCCAGCAGTTACTCGATTCTAGCCGGAGCGGCAGATACGCAGTATTTT. This translates into CASSYSILAGAADTQYF. V and J are TRBV6-8 and TRBJ2-3; maybe TRBD2 (5 bases). Germline CDR1 is MNHGY and CDR2 is SAAAGT. V was clipped by 0 bases and J by 4 bases, with 17 bases between them. The CDR3 sequence is 17 residues long.